Below, one TCR beta chain is given with its context. Its antigen is unidentified. This sample was taken from a study of OX40 agonist ivuxolimab in advanced cancers. Study at large: Treatment of patients was with ivuxolimab, an agonistic anti-OX40 (CD134) antibody. Patients in dose escalation had liver, melanoma, kidney or head and neck cancers. It was permissible to have had prior anti-PD-1, anti-PD-L1 or anti-CTLA-4 therapy, and approximately 38% had some. Points from the study as a whole: At 0.1 to 3.0 mg/kg and by week 6, clonal expansion occurred in CD4+ and CD8+ blood T cells.

The CDR3 is 15 amino acids. Trimming took 3 bases from V and 3 from J, leaving 15 bases between them. CDR1 is ENHRY, CDR2 SYGVKD, per germline. Measured with immunoSEQ multiplex PCR; TCRdb has only the in-frame clones, and not every one. The table lists approximately 60,000 clones, roughly 84% of them singletons. Sequencing was performed on CD4+ or CD8+ T cells sorted from blood, taken in a trial of the OX40 agonist ivuxolimab. The chain carries TRBV10-3 and TRBJ2-7, with D unclear. The TCR sequence derives from an adult with an advanced solid tumor such as melanoma, head and neck, liver or kidney cancer. The CDR3 reads CAISDPDSSYYEQYF. Here the CDR3 DNA reads TGTGCCATCAGTGACCCCGACTCCTCCTACTACGAGCAGTACTTC.